The 28 T cell receptor beta chains given below trace back to one sample, sequenced in a study of blood T cell repertoires in COVID-19. Generated by immunoSEQ multiplex PCR, the TCRdb table keeps only in-frame clones and is missing some. The sample holds 300,000 to 400,000 clones, over 75% seen once. Sequenced material: PBMCs or T cells enriched from blood (not recorded which). The receptors were gathered from a woman aged 25 to 45 with acute COVID-19.

The CDR3 region is CASSPGLDYEQYF. In DNA form, the CDR3 reads TGTGCCAGCAGCCCGGGACTAGATTACGAGCAGTACTTC. The V gene is TRBV5-6, the J gene TRBJ2-7, with 8 bases fitting TRBD2. CDR1 and CDR2 (germline): SGHDT, YYEEEE. CDR3 length equals 13 residues. The V gene end was trimmed by 4 bases and the J gene end by 4 bases; junction bases not matched to a gene: 4. The variable domain in full, with the rest retrieved from reference TRBV5-6 and TRBJ2-7, is DAGVTQSPTHLIKTRGQQVTLRCSPKSGHDTVSWYQQALGQGPQFIFQYYEEEERQRGNFPDRFSGHQFPNYSSELNVNALLLGDSALYLCASSPGLDYEQYFGPGTRLTVT.

DNA for the CDR3: TGCAGTGCTAGAGATGTGCGGACCCTCCACTTT. As protein: CSARDVRTLHF. This sequence joins TRBV20-1 and TRBJ1-6; no clear D gene. Trimming pared 0 bases from V and 14 bases from J, leaving 8 bases between. This CDR3 has 11 residues. Germline assignment: CDR1 DFQATT and CDR2 SNEGSKA (reference sequence).

The rearrangement links TRBV24-1 to TRBJ2-2, with D perhaps matching TRBD1 (6 bases). In germline, CDR1 is KGHDR, CDR2 SFDVKD. This CDR3 has 15 residues. V lost 10 bases and J lost 3, with 17 bases in between. The CDR3 nucleotides are TGTGCCACGACCTCGGGGAAGGGGGACACCGGGGAGCTGTTTTTT. This encodes CATTSGKGDTGELFF.

This chain uses TRBV29-1 with TRBJ2-5, with TRBD2 matching 8 bases. Per the germline V gene, CDR1 is SQVTM and CDR2 is ANQGSEA. This CDR3 is 14 amino acids long. Losses at the gene ends were 5 bases for V and 5 bases for J; bases not matched to a gene: 10. The CDR3 region has the DNA TGCAGCGTTTCCACCGGGACTAGATTGGAGACCCAGTACTTC. It specifies CSVSTGTRLETQYF. Based on the CDR3 plus reference TRBV29-1 and TRBJ2-5, the full variable domain is SAVISQKPSRDICQRGTSLTIQCQVDSQVTMMFWYRQQPGQSLTLIATANQGSEATYESGFVIDKFPISRPNLTFSTLTVSNMSPEDSSIYLCSVSTGTRLETQYFGPGTRLLVL.

J is TRBJ1-5 and V is TRBV6-6; D is possibly TRBD1 (6 bases). Germline values: CDR1 MNHNY, CDR2 SVGAGI (reference sequence). The V and J ends lost 5 bases and 1 base respectively, with 18 bases between them. The CDR3 loop spans 17 amino acids. CDR3 residues: CASSPRGGAVSNQPQHF. In nucleotides, the CDR3 is TGTGCCAGCAGTCCACGGGGGGGCGCGGTAAGCAATCAGCCCCAGCATTTT.

The J gene is TRBJ2-7, the V gene TRBV4-3; TRBD1 agrees at 7 bases. The CDR3 extends over 16 amino acids. V shed 0 bases and J 2 bases; nucleotides not matched to a gene: 7. In germline, CDR1 is LGHNA, CDR2 YSLEER. The CDR3 sequence: CASSQDLRGIPYEQYF. Here the CDR3 DNA reads TGCGCCAGCAGCCAAGATCTCAGGGGGATCCCCTACGAGCAGTACTTC.

The J gene is TRBJ2-3, the V gene TRBV30, with 7 bases lining up with TRBD1. CDR3 length: 13 amino acids. V was pared by 7 bases and J by 2 bases, with 6 bases of the junction left unmatched. Germline assignment: CDR1 GTSNPN and CDR2 SVGIG (reference sequence). CDR3 in DNA: TGTGCCTCATCGGGACAGAACACAGATACGCAGTATTTT. It is translated as CASSGQNTDTQYF.

The rearrangement uses TRBV2 and TRBJ2-7, with 7 bases fitting TRBD2. There are 13 residues in the CDR3. The trim removed 3 bases at V and 2 bases at J, leaving 1 base unmatched. Germline values: CDR1 SNHLY, CDR2 FYNNEI. CDR3 residues: CASSESGAYEQYF. CDR3 bases: TGTGCCAGCAGTGAGAGCGGGGCCTACGAGCAGTACTTC.

The chain combines TRBV4-1 with TRBJ2-5, with D perhaps matching TRBD1 (6 bases). CDR3 length: 15 residues. Trimming removed 5 bases at V and 2 bases at J, with 15 bases between. CDR1 and CDR2 (germline): MGHRA, YSYEKL. The CDR3 spells CASSFLPGVQETQYF. The CDR3 nucleotides read TGCGCCAGCAGCTTCTTACCAGGGGTTCAAGAGACCCAGTACTTC.

The chain recombines TRBV7-9 with TRBJ2-3; D remains ambiguous. Germline V lookup: CDR1 SEHNR, CDR2 FQNEAQ (reference sequence). V gave up 5 bases and J gave up 6 bases, with 9 bases separating them. The CDR3 contains 12 residues. The CDR3 region is CASSGPLDTQYF. CDR3 nucleotide sequence: TGTGCCAGCAGCGGCCCCTTGGATACGCAGTATTTT.

The chain joins TRBV2 to TRBJ1-5, with no clear D. CDR1 SNHLY and CDR2 FYNNEI come from the germline V gene. The CDR3 is 14 amino acids. Deletions cut 0 bases from V and 6 bases from J, with 9 bases between. The CDR3 region has the DNA TGTGCCAGCAGTGAAGCAACAGAGGGTCAGCCCCAGCATTTT. Its translation is CASSEATEGQPQHF.

The rearrangement uses TRBV3-1 (or the pseudogene TRBV3-2) and TRBJ1-6; D call uncertain. Germline CDR1 and CDR2: LGHDT and YNNKEL (reference sequence). This CDR3 spans 18 amino acids. Deletions cut 0 bases from V and 0 bases from J, with 12 bases between. The DNA for the CDR3 is TGTGCCAGCAGCCAAGATGTTATGGGAGTCTCCTATAATTCACCCCTCCACTTT. Its translation is CASSQDVMGVSYNSPLHF.

A note on this clone: Other nucleotide sequences in the sample specify the same CDR3. The chain has TRBV2 and TRBJ2-2; 9 nucleotides line up with TRBD1. The CDR3 totals 13 residues. J gave up 4 bases and V 6 bases, and 0 bases lay outside the gene matches. Germline lookup yields CDR1 SNHLY and CDR2 FYNNEI. This chain's CDR3 is CASRQGATGELFF. In DNA form, the CDR3 reads TGTGCCAGCAGACAGGGGGCCACCGGGGAGCTGTTTTTT.

CDR3 sequence: CATSDASGTGVRTGELFF. CDR3 nucleotides: TGTGCCACCAGTGATGCCTCCGGGACAGGGGTGCGGACCGGGGAGCTGTTTTTT. V is TRBV24-1 and J is TRBJ2-2; 10 bases are a match to TRBD1. Germline V CDR1 and CDR2: KGHDR, SFDVKD. This CDR3 contains 18 residues. V lost 3 bases, J lost 5 bases, and 11 bases stayed unmatched.

This clone was found once. The chain links TRBV12-5 to TRBJ2-2, with 7 positions matching TRBD1. The CDR3 has 15 residues. Germline V gives CDR1 LGHNT, CDR2 FRNRAP. Unmatched junction bases numbered 7, after V lost 5 bases and J lost 4 bases. This chain's CDR3 is CASGLRQGSTGELFF. CDR3 nucleotide sequence: TGTGCTAGTGGTCTCCGACAGGGATCCACCGGGGAGCTGTTTTTT.

The rearrangement uses TRBV4-3 and TRBJ2-7; tentatively, D is TRBD2 (5 bases). Germline CDR1 and CDR2: LGHNA and YSLEER. Trimming took 0 bases from V and 9 from J, leaving 15 bases between them. The CDR3 totals 14 residues. In nucleotides, the CDR3 is TGCGCCAGCAGCCAAGAATGGCAGGACTTCGGGCAGTACTTC. Translated: CASSQEWQDFGQYF.

V usage is TRBV5-6 and J usage is TRBJ1-2; 8 nucleotides line up with TRBD1. Germline CDR1 SGHDT, CDR2 YYEEEE. The CDR3 consists of 13 residues. The J segment lost 3 bases and the V segment lost 6 bases, leaving 4 bases of the junction unmatched. This CDR3 is CASTRGLDYGYTF. CDR3 coding DNA: TGTGCCAGCACCAGGGGGCTGGACTATGGCTACACCTTC. Based on the CDR3 plus reference TRBV5-6 and TRBJ1-2, the full variable domain is DAGVTQSPTHLIKTRGQQVTLRCSPKSGHDTVSWYQQALGQGPQFIFQYYEEEERQRGNFPDRFSGHQFPNYSSELNVNALLLGDSALYLCASTRGLDYGYTFGSGTRLTVV.

V gene TRBV27 combines with J gene TRBJ2-7, with a weak D call TRBD1 (5 bases). There are 14 residues in the CDR3. Germline CDR1 and CDR2: MNHEY and SMNVEV (reference sequence). Between the trimmed V and J ends, which lost 0 bases and 10 bases, there was a span of 16 bases. CDR3 residues: CASSLSGQGQDQYF. The CDR3 coding sequence is TGTGCCAGCAGTTTATCGGGGCAGGGCCAGGACCAGTACTTC.

The J gene is TRBJ2-7, the V gene TRBV21-1; the table names TRBD2, a call not compared with the DNA. TRBV21-1 is recorded as a pseudogene. The CDR3 is made up of 13 amino acids. CDR3 coding DNA: TGTGCCAGCACTCCGGGACTAGCACGGGAGCAGTACTTC. Translated: CASTPGLAREQYF.

Regarding this clone: Additional DNA sequences in this sample encode the identical CDR3. The V call is TRBV14, the J call TRBJ2-7, with TRBD1 matching 9 bases. The CDR3 is made up of 15 amino acids. V shed 4 bases and J 2 bases; nucleotides not matched to a gene: 6. CDR1 and CDR2 (germline): SGHDN, FVKESK. Here the CDR3 DNA reads TGTGCCAGCAGCCGCCCCGGGACAGGGACCTACGAGCAGTACTTC. Encoded protein: CASSRPGTGTYEQYF.

The gene calls are TRBV7-9 and TRBJ2-3; 7 bases fit TRBD1. Per the germline V gene, CDR1 is SEHNR and CDR2 is FQNEAQ (reference sequence). The CDR3 extends over 15 amino acids. V gave up 5 bases and J gave up 1 base; unmatched junction bases: 6. The CDR3 region has the DNA TGTGCCAGCAGCCACGGACAGGTGGGCACAGATACGCAGTATTTT. Translating gives CASSHGQVGTDTQYF.

This chain joins TRBV19 and TRBJ2-1, with 10 bases aligning to TRBD2. Germline V gene lookup returns CDR1 LNHDA and CDR2 SQIVND (reference sequence). The CDR3 sequence is 14 residues long. Unmatched junction bases numbered 9, after V lost 9 bases and J lost 7 bases. The chain's CDR3 is CASVSGGAGNEQFF. The CDR3 DNA reads as TGTGCCAGCGTGAGCGGGGGGGCCGGGAATGAGCAGTTCTTC.

The chain carries TRBV27 and TRBJ1-2; D is perhaps TRBD1 (6 bases). CDR3 length: 15 residues. V was shortened by 5 bases and J by 2 bases, with 15 bases between the two germline ends. From germline, CDR1 is MNHEY and CDR2 SMNVEV (reference sequence). In nucleotides, the CDR3 is TGTGCCAGCAGTCTACGGGGAAGGGGGAACTATGGCTACACCTTC. It specifies CASSLRGRGNYGYTF.

The genes are TRBV30 and TRBJ2-3; D is perhaps TRBD2 (5 bases). The CDR3 is made up of 14 amino acids. The V gene's germline CDR1 is GTSNPN and CDR2 SVGIG (reference sequence). Trimming took 4 bases from V and 5 from J, leaving 16 bases between them. DNA of the CDR3: TGTGCCTGGACTTCGAAGGGAGCCCTAGATACGCAGTATTTT. Encoded protein: CAWTSKGALDTQYF. Drawing the rest from reference TRBV30 and TRBJ2-3, the complete variable domain is SQTIHQWPATLVQPVGSPLSLECTVEGTSNPNLYWYRQAAGRGLQLLFYSVGIGQISSEVPQNLSASRPQDRQFILSSKKLLLSDSGFYLCAWTSKGALDTQYFGPGTRLTVL.

The rearrangement joins TRBV2 to TRBJ1-4; D remains ambiguous. Trimming removed 4 bases at V and 8 bases at J, with 11 bases between. CDR3 size: 13 residues. CDR1 and CDR2 (germline): SNHLY, FYNNEI. The CDR3 nucleotides read TGTGCCAGCAGTGTCATAGTACGGGAAAAACTGTTTTTT. As protein: CASSVIVREKLFF. Combining the CDR3 with reference TRBV2 and TRBJ1-4 gives the whole variable domain EPEVTQTPSHQVTQMGQEVILRCVPISNHLYFYWYRQILGQKVEFLVSFYNNEISEKSEIFDDQFSVERPDGSNFTLKIRSTKLEDSAMYFCASSVIVREKLFFGSGTQLSVL.

Only one count was recorded for this clone. This chain links TRBV10-3 with TRBJ2-7, with D tentatively TRBD2 (6 bases). CDR1 and CDR2 from the germline V gene are ENHRY and SYGVKD. The V end was cut by 8 bases, the J end by 2 bases, with 22 bases between. There are 16 residues in the CDR3. CDR3 sequence: CAISGSGGTDPYEQYF. CDR3 in DNA: TGTGCCATCTCGGGTTCGGGCGGGACGGACCCCTACGAGCAGTACTTC.

Turning to this clone: Additional DNA sequences in this sample encode the identical CDR3. This rearrangement joins TRBV2 to TRBJ1-6; possibly TRBD1 for D (6 bases). The germline CDR1 and CDR2 sequences are SNHLY and FYNNEI. This CDR3 spans 13 amino acids. Between the trimmed V and J ends, which lost 6 bases and 4 bases, there was a span of 7 bases. CDR3 coding DNA: TGTGCCAGCAGGGACAGATATAATTCACCCCTCCACTTT. It yields the protein CASRDRYNSPLHF.

CDR3 nucleotides: TGTGCCAGCAGCCCAACGCCCTCGGGAGCGTACAATGAGCAGTTCTTC. Translated: CASSPTPSGAYNEQFF. The gene calls are TRBV7-3 and TRBJ2-1; D possibly corresponds to TRBD2 (6 bases). Germline CDR1 reads SGHTA; CDR2 reads FQGTGA. The V end lost 5 bases, the J end lost 4 bases, and 18 bases lay between the germline ends. The CDR3 spans 16 residues.